The TCR beta chain described here comes from a study of blood T cell repertoires in COVID-19. Recruits, aged roughly 18 to 89 years, lived in some 25 US areas. This CDR3 is built from 13 residues. V lost 6 bases to trimming and J lost 5 bases, with 13 bases between them. CDR1 is MNHEY and CDR2 is SVGAGI in the germline V gene. Some clones are missing from TCRdb's copy, which holds only in-frame ones; the method was immunoSEQ multiplex PCR. The data contain some 150,000 clones, 65% to 85% of them singletons. This chain uses TRBV6-5 with TRBJ1-1; maybe TRBD1 (5 bases). What was sequenced was PBMCs or T cells enriched from blood (not recorded which). The sequence was collected from a woman in her 50s who had been exposed to COVID-19. CDR3 DNA sequence: TGTGCCAGCAGCCCAGGGAAGTGGACTGAAGCTTTCTTT. As protein: CASSPGKWTEAFF.